The clone carrying this T cell receptor (beta chain) was counted at least ten times. The target antigen is unknown. Time point: newly diagnosed GD, antithyroid drugs for less than 3 months. From PBMCs, RNA was extracted and then used to make the TCR library. In building TCR beta libraries, iRepertoire HTBI primers were used together with Arm-PCR of CDR3 regions. One entry per CDR3 protein, called by TCRdb with MiXCR from the multiplex PCR reads. The table has 400,000 to 500,000 distinct CDR3 sequences, roughly 15% seen once. This entry is derived from a study of regulatory T cells in long-lasting Graves disease. Study-wide results and caveats: Small numbers of samples may have cut accuracy.

These data also formed part of another study, on T cells in Graves' hyperthyroidism and ophthalmopathy. That source notes: Recently diagnosed hyperthyroidism of less than 2 months' duration affected patients aged 18 to 65. Lactation, pregnancy, other autoimmune disease or uncontrolled infection excluded patients. Before onset, by a median of approximately 5.9 months, the model predicted ophthalmopathy.

This clonotype was obtained from a woman under 30 with Graves disease. Sequencing was performed on peripheral blood mononuclear cells (PBMCs), taken at new diagnosis, from a patient treated with antithyroid drugs.

This CDR3 reads CASSYLGTGANVLTF. Here the CDR3 DNA reads TGTGCCAGCAGTTACCTGGGGACCGGGGCCAACGTCCTGACTTTC. The chain couples TRBV6-5 to TRBJ2-6, with D possibly called TRBD1 or TRBD2 (5 bases each). V was cut by 2 bases and J by 4 bases, with 9 bases left in between. From germline, CDR1 is MNHEY and CDR2 SVGAGI. The CDR3 consists of 15 residues.